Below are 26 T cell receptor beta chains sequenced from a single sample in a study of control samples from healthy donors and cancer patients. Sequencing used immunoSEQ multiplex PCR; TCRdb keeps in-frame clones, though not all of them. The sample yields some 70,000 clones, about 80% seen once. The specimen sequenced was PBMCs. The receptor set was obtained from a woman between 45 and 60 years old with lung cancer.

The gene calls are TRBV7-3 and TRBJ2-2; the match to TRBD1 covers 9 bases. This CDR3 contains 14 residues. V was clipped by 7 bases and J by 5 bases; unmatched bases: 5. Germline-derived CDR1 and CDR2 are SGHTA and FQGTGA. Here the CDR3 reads CASTPGQGTGELFF. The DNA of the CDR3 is TGTGCCAGCACCCCGGGACAGGGAACCGGGGAGCTGTTTTTT.

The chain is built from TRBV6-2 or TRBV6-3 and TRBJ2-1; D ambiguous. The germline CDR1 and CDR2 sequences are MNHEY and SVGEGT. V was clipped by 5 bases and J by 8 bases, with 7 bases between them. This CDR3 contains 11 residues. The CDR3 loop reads CASSRRDEQFF. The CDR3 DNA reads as TGTGCCAGCAGTAGACGGGATGAGCAGTTCTTC.

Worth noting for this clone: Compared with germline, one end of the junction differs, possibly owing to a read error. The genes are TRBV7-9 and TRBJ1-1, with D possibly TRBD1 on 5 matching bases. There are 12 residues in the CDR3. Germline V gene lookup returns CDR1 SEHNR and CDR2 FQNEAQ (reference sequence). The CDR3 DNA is TGTGCCAGCAGCCACACCGGGACCCCCTCAATCTTT. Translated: CASSHTGTPSIF. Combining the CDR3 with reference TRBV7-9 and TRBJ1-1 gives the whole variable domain DTGVSQNPRHKITKRGQNVTFRCDPISEHNRLYWYRQTLGQGPEFLTYFQNEAQLEKSRLLSDRFSAERPKGSFSTLEIQRTEQGDSAMYLCASSHTGTPSIFGQGTRLTVV.

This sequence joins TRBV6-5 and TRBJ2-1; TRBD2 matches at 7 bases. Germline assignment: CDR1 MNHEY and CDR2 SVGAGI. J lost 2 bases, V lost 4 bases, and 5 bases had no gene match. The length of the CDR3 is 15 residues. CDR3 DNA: TGTGCCAGCAGTTCCGGGGGGAGGGCCTACAATGAGCAGTTCTTC. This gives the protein CASSSGGRAYNEQFF.

The DNA of the CDR3 is TGTGCCAGCAGCGAATGGGGGGGAGGGAGTCAGCCCCAGCATTTT. The encoded protein is CASSEWGGGSQPQHF. The chain couples TRBV7-2 to TRBJ1-5; a possible D gene is TRBD1 (5 bases). Germline values: CDR1 SGHTA, CDR2 FQGNSA. V was cut by 5 bases and J by 6 bases, with 17 bases left in between. There are 15 residues in the CDR3. Complete variable domain (other parts from reference TRBV7-2 and TRBJ1-5): GAGVSQSPSNKVTEKGKDVELRCDPISGHTALYWYRQSLGQGLEFLIYFQGNSAPDKSGLPSDRFSAERTGGSVSTLTIQRTQQEDSAVYLCASSEWGGGSQPQHFGDGTRLSIL.

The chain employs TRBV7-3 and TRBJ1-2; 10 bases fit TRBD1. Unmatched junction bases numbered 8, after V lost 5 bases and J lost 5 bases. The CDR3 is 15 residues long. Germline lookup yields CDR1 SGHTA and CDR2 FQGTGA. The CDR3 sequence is CASSPNPGQGYGYTF. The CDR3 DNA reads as TGTGCCAGCAGCCCAAATCCGGGACAGGGGTATGGCTACACCTTC.

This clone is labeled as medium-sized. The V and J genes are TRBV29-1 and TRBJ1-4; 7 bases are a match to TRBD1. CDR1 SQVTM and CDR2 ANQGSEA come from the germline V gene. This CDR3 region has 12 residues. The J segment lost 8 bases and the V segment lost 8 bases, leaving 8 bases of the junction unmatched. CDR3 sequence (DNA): TGCAGCACTCAGGGGGTTAGCGAAAAACTGTTTTTT. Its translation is CSTQGVSEKLFF.

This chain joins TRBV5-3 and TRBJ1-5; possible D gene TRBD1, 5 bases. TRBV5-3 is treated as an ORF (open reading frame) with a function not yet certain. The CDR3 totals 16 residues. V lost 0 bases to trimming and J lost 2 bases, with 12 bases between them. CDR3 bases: TGTGCCAGAAGCTTGGATGCAGGGAGGCGCAATCAGCCCCAGCATTTT. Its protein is CARSLDAGRRNQPQHF.

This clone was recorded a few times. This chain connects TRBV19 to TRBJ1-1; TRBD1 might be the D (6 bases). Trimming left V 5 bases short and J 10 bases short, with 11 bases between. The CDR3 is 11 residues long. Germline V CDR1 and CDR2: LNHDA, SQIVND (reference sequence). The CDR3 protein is CASSFGGVAFF. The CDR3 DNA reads TGTGCCAGTAGTTTCGGGGGCGTAGCTTTCTTT.

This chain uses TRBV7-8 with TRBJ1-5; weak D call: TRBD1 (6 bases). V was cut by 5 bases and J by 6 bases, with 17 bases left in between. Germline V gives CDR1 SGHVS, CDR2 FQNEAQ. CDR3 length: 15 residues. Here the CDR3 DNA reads TGTGCCAGCAGCCCCCGGCTAGGGGGTAGTCAGCCCCAGCATTTT. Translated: CASSPRLGGSQPQHF.

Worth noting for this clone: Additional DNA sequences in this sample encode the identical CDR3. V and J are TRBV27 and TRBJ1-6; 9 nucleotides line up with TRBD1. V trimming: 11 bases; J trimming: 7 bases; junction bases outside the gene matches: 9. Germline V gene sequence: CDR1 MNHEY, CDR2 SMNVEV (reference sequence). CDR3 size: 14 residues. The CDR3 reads CAVRETGGNSPLHF. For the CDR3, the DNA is TGTGCCGTGAGGGAGACAGGGGGGAATTCACCCCTCCACTTT.

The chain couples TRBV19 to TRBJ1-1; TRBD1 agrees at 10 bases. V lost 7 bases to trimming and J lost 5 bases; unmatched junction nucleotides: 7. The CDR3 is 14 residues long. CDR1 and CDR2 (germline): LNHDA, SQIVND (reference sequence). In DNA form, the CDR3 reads TGTGCCAGTACCCCGACAGGGGGCGGTACTGAAGCTTTCTTT. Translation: CASTPTGGGTEAFF.

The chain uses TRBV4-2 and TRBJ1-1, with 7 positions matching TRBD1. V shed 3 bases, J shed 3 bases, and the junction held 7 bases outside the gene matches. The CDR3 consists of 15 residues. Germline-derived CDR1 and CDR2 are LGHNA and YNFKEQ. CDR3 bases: TGTGCCAGCAGCCACCCCCTGCAGGGGGACACTGAAGCTTTCTTT. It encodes CASSHPLQGDTEAFF.

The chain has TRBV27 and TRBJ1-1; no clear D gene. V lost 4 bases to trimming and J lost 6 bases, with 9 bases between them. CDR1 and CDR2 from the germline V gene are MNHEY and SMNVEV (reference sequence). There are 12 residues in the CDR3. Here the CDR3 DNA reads TGTGCCAGCAGTTCCCGTTTCGCTGAAGCTTTCTTT. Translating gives CASSSRFAEAFF.

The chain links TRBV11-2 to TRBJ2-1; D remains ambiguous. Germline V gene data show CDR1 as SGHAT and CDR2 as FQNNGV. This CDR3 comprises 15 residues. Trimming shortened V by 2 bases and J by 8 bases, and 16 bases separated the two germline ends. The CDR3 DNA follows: TGTGCCAGCAGCTTACGCTCATTCAACACAGATGAGCAGTTCTTC. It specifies CASSLRSFNTDEQFF.

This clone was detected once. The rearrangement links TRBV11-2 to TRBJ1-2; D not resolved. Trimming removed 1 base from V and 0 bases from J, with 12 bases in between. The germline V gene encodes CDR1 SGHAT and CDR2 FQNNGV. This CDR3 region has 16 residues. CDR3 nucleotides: TGTGCCAGCAGCTTAGTAACTGGGTCCTCTAACTATGGCTACACCTTC. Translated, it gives CASSLVTGSSNYGYTF.

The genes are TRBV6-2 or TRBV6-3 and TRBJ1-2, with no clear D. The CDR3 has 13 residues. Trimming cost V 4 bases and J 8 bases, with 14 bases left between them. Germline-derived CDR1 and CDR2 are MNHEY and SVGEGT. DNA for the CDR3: TGTGCCAGCAGTTCCTCTCCGGACCGCGGCTACACCTTC. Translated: CASSSSPDRGYTF.

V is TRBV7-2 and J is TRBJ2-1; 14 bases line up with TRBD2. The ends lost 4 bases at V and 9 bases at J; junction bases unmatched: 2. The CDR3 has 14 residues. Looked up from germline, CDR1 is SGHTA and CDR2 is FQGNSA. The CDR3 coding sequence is TGTGCCAGCAGCTCTGGGACTAGCGGGAGTGAGCAGTTCTTC. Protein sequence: CASSSGTSGSEQFF.

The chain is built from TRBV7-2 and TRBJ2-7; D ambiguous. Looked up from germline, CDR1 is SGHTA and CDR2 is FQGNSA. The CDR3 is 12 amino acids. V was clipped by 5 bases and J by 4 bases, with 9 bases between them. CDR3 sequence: CASSLLRYEQYF. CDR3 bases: TGTGCCAGCAGCCTCCTGCGGTACGAGCAGTACTTC. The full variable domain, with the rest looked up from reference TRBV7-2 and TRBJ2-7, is GAGVSQSPSNKVTEKGKDVELRCDPISGHTALYWYRQSLGQGLEFLIYFQGNSAPDKSGLPSDRFSAERTGGSVSTLTIQRTQQEDSAVYLCASSLLRYEQYFGPGTRLTVT.

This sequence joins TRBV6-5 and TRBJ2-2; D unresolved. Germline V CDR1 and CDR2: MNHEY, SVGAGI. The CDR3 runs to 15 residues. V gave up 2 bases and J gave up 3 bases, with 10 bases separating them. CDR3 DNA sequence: TGTGCCAGCAGTTACAGCAGGTTTCACACCGGGGAGCTGTTTTTT. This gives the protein CASSYSRFHTGELFF.

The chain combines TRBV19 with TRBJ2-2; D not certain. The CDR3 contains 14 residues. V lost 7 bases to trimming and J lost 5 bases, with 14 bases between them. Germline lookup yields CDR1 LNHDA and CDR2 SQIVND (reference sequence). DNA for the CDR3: TGTGCCAGTAAAGGGCCGTTTCTTACCGGGGAGCTGTTTTTT. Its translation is CASKGPFLTGELFF.

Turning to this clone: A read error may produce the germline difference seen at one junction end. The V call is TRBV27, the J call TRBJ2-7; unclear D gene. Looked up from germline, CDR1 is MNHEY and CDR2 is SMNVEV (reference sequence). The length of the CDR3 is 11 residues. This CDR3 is CASSSSGFRVF. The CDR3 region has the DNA TGTGCCAGCAGTTCTTCAGGATTTCGGGTTTTC.

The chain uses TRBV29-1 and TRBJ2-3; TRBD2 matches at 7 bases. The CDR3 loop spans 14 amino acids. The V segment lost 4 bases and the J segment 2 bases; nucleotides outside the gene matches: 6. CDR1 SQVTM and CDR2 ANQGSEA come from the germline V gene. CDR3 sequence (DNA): TGCAGCGTTGGTGGGAGGGAGGTCACAGATACGCAGTATTTT. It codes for CSVGGREVTDTQYF.

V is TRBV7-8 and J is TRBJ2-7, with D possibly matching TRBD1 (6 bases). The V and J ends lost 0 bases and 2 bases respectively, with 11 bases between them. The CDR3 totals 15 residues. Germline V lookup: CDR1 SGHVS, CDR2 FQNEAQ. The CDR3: CASSLAGTRTYEQYF. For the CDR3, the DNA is TGTGCCAGCAGCTTAGCGGGGACACGGACCTACGAGCAGTACTTC.

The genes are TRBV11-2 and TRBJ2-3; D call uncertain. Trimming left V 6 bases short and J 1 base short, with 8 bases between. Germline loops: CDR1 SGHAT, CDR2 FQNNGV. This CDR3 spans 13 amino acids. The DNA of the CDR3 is TGTGCCAGCAGTTTTGATCGCACAGATACGCAGTATTTT. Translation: CASSFDRTDTQYF.

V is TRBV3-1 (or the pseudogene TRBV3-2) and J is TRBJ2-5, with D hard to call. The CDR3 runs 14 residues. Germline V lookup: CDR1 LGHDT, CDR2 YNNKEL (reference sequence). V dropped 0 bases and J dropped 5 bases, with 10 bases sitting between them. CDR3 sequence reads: CASSQDSSVETQYF. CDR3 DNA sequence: TGTGCCAGCAGCCAAGATAGCAGTGTGGAGACCCAGTACTTC.